This T cell receptor beta chain was retrieved from a study of cytomegalovirus exposure and HLA in healthy donors. Across the whole study: The approximately 120 validation repertoires, a later analysis reported, used the same platform as the approximately 730 repertoires from the first cohort.

Clones were read by immunoSEQ multiplex PCR, and TCRdb kept only the in-frame ones, dropping some. The data contain about 110,000 clones, roughly 84% of them singletons. Study-wide results and limits: The classifier reportedly diagnosed cytomegalovirus status with high specificity and sensitivity. Subsequent analysis revealed that first-cohort TCR clusters tended to co-occur in the approximately 120 validation repertoires. Cytomegalovirus association was listed for about 160 TCR beta chains.

This clone was recorded a few times. Antigen unknown. Germline CDR1 and CDR2: SNHLY and FYNNEI. The CDR3 runs 14 residues. Trimming removed 9 bases from V and 2 bases from J, with 15 bases in between. The sequence derives from a woman aged 18-29 years in good health and CMV-seronegative. V is TRBV2 and J is TRBJ2-3; maybe TRBD2 (6 bases). Input material: PBMCs. CDR3 bases: TGTGCCAGGGGCGGGCGGGGCGCCACAGATACGCAGTATTTT. Its translation is CARGGRGATDTQYF.